This TCR beta chain was sequenced for a study of cytomegalovirus exposure and HLA in healthy donors. About the research overall: Most genotyped donors, about 81% of more than 300, had Caucasian-associated genetic ancestry.

The PCR made use of 60 Vbeta and 13 Jbeta primers. Here immunoSEQ multiplex PCR was the method, and the copy in TCRdb shows in-frame clones only, minus some. Among approximately 170,000 clones listed, 79% were seen once. Per the germline V gene, CDR1 is SGHVS and CDR2 is FNYEAQ. This CDR3 spans 17 amino acids. V was pared by 2 bases and J by 3 bases, with 10 bases of the junction left unmatched. The source is a woman aged 45-65 years in good health and CMV-seronegative. Sequenced sample: PBMCs. The chain is built from TRBV7-6 and TRBJ1-3; 7 bases match TRBD1. CDR3 coding DNA: TGTGCCAGCAGCTTATTACCGTTTGACAGGGTTGGAAACACCATATATTTT. Translated: CASSLLPFDRVGNTIYF.